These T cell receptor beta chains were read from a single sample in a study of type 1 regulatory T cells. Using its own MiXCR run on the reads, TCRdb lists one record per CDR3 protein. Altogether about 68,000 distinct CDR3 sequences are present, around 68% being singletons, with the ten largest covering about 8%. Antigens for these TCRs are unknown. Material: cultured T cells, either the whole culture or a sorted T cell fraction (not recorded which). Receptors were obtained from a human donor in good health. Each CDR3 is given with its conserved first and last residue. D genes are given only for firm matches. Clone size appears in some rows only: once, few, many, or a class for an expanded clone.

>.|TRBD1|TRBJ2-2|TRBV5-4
CASSLTGGAIGELFF
TGTGCCAGCAGCTTGACAGGGGGCGCCATAGGGGAGCTGTTTTTT
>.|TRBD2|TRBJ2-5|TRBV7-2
CASSHMGGRARTETQYF
TGTGCCAGCAGCCACATGGGCGGGAGGGCCCGAACAGAGACCCAGTACTTC
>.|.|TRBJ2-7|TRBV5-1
CASSWDTSSYEQYF
TGCGCCAGCAGCTGGGACACCAGCTCCTACGAGCAGTACTTC
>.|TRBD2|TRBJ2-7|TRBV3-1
CASSQVHSGIYEQYF
TGTGCCAGCAGCCAAGTTCATAGCGGGATCTACGAGCAGTACTTC
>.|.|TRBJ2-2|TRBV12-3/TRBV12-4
CATSRTGELFF
TGTGCCACCTCGAGGACCGGGGAGCTGTTTTTT
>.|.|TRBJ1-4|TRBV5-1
CASSFRGNEKLFF
TGCGCCAGCAGCTTCAGGGGTAATGAAAAACTGTTTTTT
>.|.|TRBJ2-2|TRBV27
CASSPGTSAGELFF
TGTGCCAGCAGTCCCGGAACGAGCGCCGGGGAGCTGTTTTTT
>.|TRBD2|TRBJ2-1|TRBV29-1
CSVQGVSGRAGVVNEQFF
TGCAGCGTTCAGGGAGTAAGCGGGAGGGCCGGGGTTGTAAATGAGCAGTTCTTC
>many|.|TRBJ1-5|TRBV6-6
CASSYRRSQGSQPQHF
TGTGCCAGCAGTTATCGGCGGAGCCAGGGGAGTCAGCCCCAGCATTTT
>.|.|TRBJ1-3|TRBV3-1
CASSSQGSSSGNTIYF
TGTGCCAGCAGTTCACAGGGATCTTCCTCTGGAAACACCATATATTTT
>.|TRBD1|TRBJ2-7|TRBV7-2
CASSLAWTGLYEQYF
TGTGCCAGCAGCTTAGCTTGGACAGGCCTCTACGAGCAGTACTTC
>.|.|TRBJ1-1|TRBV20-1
CSARRGGPGINTEAFF
TGCAGTGCTAGGAGGGGGGGGCCAGGGATAAACACTGAAGCTTTCTTT
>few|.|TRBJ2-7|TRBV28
CASSLVTGEQYF
TGTGCCAGCAGTTTAGTAACAGGCGAGCAGTACTTC
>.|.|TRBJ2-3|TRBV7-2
CASQLSPIRTDTQYF
TGTGCCAGCCAGCTTAGCCCCATACGAACAGATACGCAGTATTTT
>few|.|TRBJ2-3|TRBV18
CASSQSTDTQYF
TGTGCCAGCTCCCAAAGCACAGATACGCAGTATTTT
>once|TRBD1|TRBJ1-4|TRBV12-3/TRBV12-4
CASSLGAGGSEKLFF
TGTGCCAGCAGTCTGGGGGCAGGGGGGAGTGAAAAACTGTTTTTT
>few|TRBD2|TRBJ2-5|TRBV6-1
CASMFSGIQETQYF
TGTGCCAGCATGTTTAGCGGGATTCAAGAGACCCAGTACTTC